This TCR beta chain was retrieved from a study of T cells in Graves' hyperthyroidism and ophthalmopathy (dated by TCRdb to about 2019). With regard to the full study: Peripheral blood samples were taken at initial diagnosis, before any treatment was given. A discovery cohort of about 96 patients, fewer than 50 with Graves' ophthalmopathy and under 60 with stable Graves' hyperthyroidism, was used to find distinguishing TCR V-J signatures. An independent validation cohort of fewer than 20 hyperthyroidism patients and over 15 patients who later progressed to ophthalmopathy tested prospective prediction of ophthalmopathy. For training and testing, the 95 to 100 patients in the discovery cohort were randomly divided in a 7:3 ratio. In addition, the study compared T-cell repertoires in thyroid tissue and in blood from five or six Graves' hyperthyroidism patients. After sampling, hyperthyroidism patients received methimazole starting at 30 mg daily, and ophthalmopathy patients received high-dose intravenous methylprednisolone. The paper describes TCR Vbeta CDR3 sequencing of 140 or so peripheral blood samples, made up of 43 ophthalmopathy patients, more than 70 hyperthyroidism patients and some 17 progressor patients. Summary of the overall study and its limitations: A 13 V-J signature model separated ophthalmopathy from stable hyperthyroidism, with just over 85% sensitivity and approximately 81% specificity in cross-validation and 80%/75% in testing. In validation, progression to ophthalmopathy was predicted by the model with 65% to 71% sensitivity and 72.22% specificity, a median of about 6.8 months before onset. Most expanded thyroid clonotypes (frequency above 0.001) were also found in blood, which suggests that blood repertoires may mirror thyroid immune responses. Sample size was not statistically predetermined, and blinding of investigators to group allocation was not performed.

Ophthalmopathy patients had moderately to severely active disease, Clinical Activity Score of at least 3, NOSPECS grade of at least 4, and duration under 3 months. Patients with uncontrolled infections, other autoimmune diseases, pregnancy or lactation were excluded. Clinical symptoms, serum thyroxine and TRAb, thyroid ultrasound, and orbital computed tomography formed the basis for the diagnoses. PBMCs were isolated from more than 8 ml of fresh peripheral blood by Ficoll-Paque density gradient centrifugation. Total RNA was extracted with Trizol reagent, and quality was checked on an Agilent 2100 Bioanalyzer. From V the trimming removes 4 bases and from J it removes 2 bases, while the gene matches leave 5 bases of the junction unaccounted for. The germline V gene yields MNHNS for CDR1 and SASEGT for CDR2. The CDR3 runs 14 amino acids, cysteine and phenylalanine included. Only the CDR3 region is kept as DNA, spanning 42 bases read in frame from base 1.

TCR beta CDR3 regions were amplified from RNA transcripts. For the first round of RT-PCR on the TCR CDR3, the HTBI primer set was used together with the Qiagen OneStep RT-PCR kit. A second multiplex PCR round built the libraries, followed by size selection and purification. Libraries were sequenced paired-end with 100 bp reads on an Illumina HiSeq2000. Per the original workflow: SOAPnuke was used to process the raw data, throwing out any read that contained adapters or uncalled bases, had a mean Phred below 15, or lacked an exact constant-primer or identifier match. COPE v1.2.5 was used to merge high-quality paired reads, and clonotypes were defined as unique nucleotide sequences. MiTCR v1.1 was used to align the clonotypes against IMGT TRBV, TRBD and TRBJ reference segments. Only V-J combinations with frequency above 0.0001, covering 99.2% of repertoires, were analysed. A TCS score was defined as the ratio between F50 (clonal expansion) and ExV (chaos), using BLOSUM62-based TCRdist between CDR3 peptides within each V-J. Welch's t-statistics and random forest reduced roughly 530 V-J features to some 14, which were used in a naive Bayes classifier (R e1071). TCRdb passed the public sequencing reads through fastp at Q25 and MiXCR, retaining productive beta sequences. Each CDR3 protein appears once, grouped with its most common genes and DNA. The V and J calls reflect TCRdb's pipeline rather than the authors' work. The sample table lists around 520,000 distinct CDR3 sequences, approximately 24% of them with a count of one. The top ten constitute about 11% of the sample.

This clonotype was counted many times. It lacks a known antigen. Base qualities are not recorded, but no much larger clone differs from it by a single base. Recombination linked TRBV6-1 to TRBJ2-7, and 7 junction bases match TRBD1. The source material was blood. This clonotype was obtained from a woman younger than 45 with Graves' ophthalmopathy. The CDR3 corresponds to CASSAGQEPYEQYF. At the DNA level, the sequence is TGTGCCAGCAGTGCCGGACAGGAGCCCTACGAGCAGTACTTC.